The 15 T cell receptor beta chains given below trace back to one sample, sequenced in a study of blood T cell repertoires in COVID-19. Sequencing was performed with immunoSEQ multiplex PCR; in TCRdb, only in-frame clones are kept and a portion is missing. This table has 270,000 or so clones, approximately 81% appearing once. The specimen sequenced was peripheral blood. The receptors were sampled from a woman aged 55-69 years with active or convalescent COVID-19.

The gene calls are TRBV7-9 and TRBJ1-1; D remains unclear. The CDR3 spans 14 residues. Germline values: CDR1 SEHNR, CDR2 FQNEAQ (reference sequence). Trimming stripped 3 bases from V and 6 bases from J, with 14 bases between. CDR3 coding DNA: TGTGCCAGCAGCTTCCAACAAAGCGGTTCTGAAGCTTTCTTT. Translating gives CASSFQQSGSEAFF.

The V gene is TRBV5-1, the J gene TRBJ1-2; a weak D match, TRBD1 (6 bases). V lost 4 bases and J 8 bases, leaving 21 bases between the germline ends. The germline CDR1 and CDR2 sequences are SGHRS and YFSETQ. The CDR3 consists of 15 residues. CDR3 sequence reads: CASSKGERQARGYTF. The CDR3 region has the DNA TGCGCCAGCAGCAAAGGGGAGCGACAGGCGAGGGGCTACACCTTC.

The CDR3 region is CASSQDRAGATNNEQFF. The CDR3 DNA follows: TGTGCCAGCAGCCAAGATCGGGCGGGGGCAACTAACAATGAGCAGTTCTTC. The V gene is TRBV4-2, the J gene TRBJ2-1, with D maybe TRBD2 (7 bases). The V and J ends lost 0 bases and 5 bases respectively, with 17 bases between them. Germline V gene sequence: CDR1 LGHNA, CDR2 YNFKEQ. This CDR3 contains 17 residues.

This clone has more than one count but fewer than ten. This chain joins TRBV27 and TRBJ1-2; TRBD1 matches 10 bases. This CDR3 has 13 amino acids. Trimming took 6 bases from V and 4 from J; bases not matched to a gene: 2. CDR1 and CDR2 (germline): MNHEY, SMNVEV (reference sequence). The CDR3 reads CASSRDRGYGYTF. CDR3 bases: TGTGCCAGCAGCAGGGACAGGGGCTATGGCTACACCTTC.

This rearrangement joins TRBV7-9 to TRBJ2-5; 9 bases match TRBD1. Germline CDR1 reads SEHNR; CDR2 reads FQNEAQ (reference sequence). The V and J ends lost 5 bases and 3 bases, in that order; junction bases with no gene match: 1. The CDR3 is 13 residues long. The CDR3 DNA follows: TGTGCCAGCAGCCGGACAGGGGAAGAGACCCAGTACTTC. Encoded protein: CASSRTGEETQYF.

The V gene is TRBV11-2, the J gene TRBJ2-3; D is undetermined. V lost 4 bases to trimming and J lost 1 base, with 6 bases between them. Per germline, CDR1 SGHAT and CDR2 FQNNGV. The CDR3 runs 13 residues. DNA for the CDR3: TGTGCCAGCAGCTATCAGGGCACAGATACGCAGTATTTT. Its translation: CASSYQGTDTQYF.

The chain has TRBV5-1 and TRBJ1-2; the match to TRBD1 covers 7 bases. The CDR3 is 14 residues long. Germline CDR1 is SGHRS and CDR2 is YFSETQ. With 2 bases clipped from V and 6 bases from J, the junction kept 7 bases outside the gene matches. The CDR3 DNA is TGCGCCAGCAGCTTCTTCGTACAGGGGAATGGCTACACCTTC. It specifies CASSFFVQGNGYTF.

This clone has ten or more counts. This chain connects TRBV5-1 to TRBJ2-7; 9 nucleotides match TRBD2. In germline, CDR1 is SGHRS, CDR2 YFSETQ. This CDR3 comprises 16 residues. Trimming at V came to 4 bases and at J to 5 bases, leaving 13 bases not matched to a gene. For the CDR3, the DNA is TGCGCCAGCAGCCCCGCCCGGGGCGGGGGGGGGAACGAGCAGTACTTC. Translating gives CASSPARGGGGNEQYF.

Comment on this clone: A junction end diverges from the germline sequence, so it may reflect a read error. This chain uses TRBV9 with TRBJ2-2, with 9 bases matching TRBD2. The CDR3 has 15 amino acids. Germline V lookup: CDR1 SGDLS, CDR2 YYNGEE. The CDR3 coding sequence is TGTGCCAGCAGTGTAGCGGGGGAGATCACCGGGGAGCTGTTTTTT. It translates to CASSVAGEITGELFF.

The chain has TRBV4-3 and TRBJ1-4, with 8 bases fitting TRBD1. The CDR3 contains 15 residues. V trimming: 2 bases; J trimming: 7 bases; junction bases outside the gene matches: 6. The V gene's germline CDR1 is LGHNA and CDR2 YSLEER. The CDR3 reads CASSQSTGVFEKLFF. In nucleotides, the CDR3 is TGCGCCAGCAGCCAATCGACAGGGGTTTTTGAAAAACTGTTTTTT.

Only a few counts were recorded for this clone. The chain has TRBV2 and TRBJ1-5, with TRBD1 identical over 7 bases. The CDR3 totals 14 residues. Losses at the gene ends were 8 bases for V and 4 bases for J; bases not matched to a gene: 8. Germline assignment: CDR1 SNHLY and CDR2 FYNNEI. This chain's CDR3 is CASRIDRVNQPQHF. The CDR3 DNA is TGTGCCAGCCGAATCGACAGGGTAAATCAGCCCCAGCATTTT.

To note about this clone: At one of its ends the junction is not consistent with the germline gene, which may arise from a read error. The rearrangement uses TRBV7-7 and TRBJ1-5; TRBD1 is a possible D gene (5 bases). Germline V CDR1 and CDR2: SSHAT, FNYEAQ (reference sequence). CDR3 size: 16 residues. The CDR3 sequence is CASSLKVRQYNQPQHF. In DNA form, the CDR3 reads TGTGCTAGCAGCTTAAAGGTACGACAGTACAATCAGCCCCAGCATTTT.

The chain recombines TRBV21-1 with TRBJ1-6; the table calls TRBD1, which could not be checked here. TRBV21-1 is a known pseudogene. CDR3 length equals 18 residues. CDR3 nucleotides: TGTGCCAGCAACTTAGGGAACAGGGCAGGGAAGGGCGATTCACCCCTCCACTTT. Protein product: CASNLGNRAGKGDSPLHF.

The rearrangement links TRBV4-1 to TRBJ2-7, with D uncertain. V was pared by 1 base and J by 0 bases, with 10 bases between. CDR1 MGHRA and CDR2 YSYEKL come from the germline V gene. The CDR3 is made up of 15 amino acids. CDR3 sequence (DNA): TGCGCCAGCAGCCAAGCTTCAGTGATCTCCTACGAGCAGTACTTC. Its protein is CASSQASVISYEQYF.

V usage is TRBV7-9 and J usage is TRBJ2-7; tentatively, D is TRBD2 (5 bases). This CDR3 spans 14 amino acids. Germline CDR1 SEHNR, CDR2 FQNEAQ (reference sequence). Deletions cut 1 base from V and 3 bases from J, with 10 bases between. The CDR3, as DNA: TGTGCCAGCAGCTTAGGGGGAGATCACTACGAGCAGTACTTC. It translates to CASSLGGDHYEQYF.